This T cell receptor (beta chain) was identified in a study of T-cell memory formation after mild COVID-19. For the study at large: TCR clusters largely stayed donor specific. Study-wide findings and caveats: There were some responding clones in pre-infection memory, which suggested that cross-reactive memory had joined.

The 5'RACE method, run with constant-segment primers, produced TCR alpha and TCR beta cDNA libraries (carrying sample barcodes and UMIs). Each CDR3 protein gets one entry after TCRdb re-called the 5' RACE reads with MiXCR. The sample carries a few hundred thousand distinct CDR3 sequences, roughly a fifth recorded once. As for this clonotype: Its antigen is unidentified.

Germline-derived CDR1 and CDR2 are SGHVS and FNYEAQ. The CDR3 loop spans 13 amino acids. V was cut by 4 bases and J by 6 bases, with 13 bases left in between. This clonotype originated in a man aged 18 to 29 who had mild COVID-19 (a few samples of this study predate the infection). Cell type and time point are not known. Input material: PBMCs or a T cell subset sorted from them (not recorded which). The gene calls are TRBV7-6 and TRBJ2-7, with D possibly matching TRBD1 (6 bases). In DNA, the CDR3 is TGTGCCAGCAGCTGGGGCCCAGGGGCCGAGCAGTACTTC. Translating gives CASSWGPGAEQYF.